Detailed here is one TCR beta chain. As yet, its antigen is unknown. The sample is drawn from a study of cytomegalovirus exposure and HLA in healthy donors. In the PCR, 60 Vbeta and 13 Jbeta primers were used. Data came from immunoSEQ multiplex PCR; TCRdb stores just in-frame clones and leaves some out. The sample shows approximately 130,000 clones, and 1.5% to 2.5% sits with its ten largest clones. The study's findings and limits: In a later analysis, an Asian-associated ancestry cluster reportedly showed fewer N-insertions than the approximately 610-donor mean. About 87% or about 30% of the time was how often most TCR beta V segments were productive, according to an earlier analysis. The authors later found most CMV-associated TCR beta chains appeared HLA-restricted.

The germline V gene has CDR1 MNHEY and CDR2 SMNVEV (reference sequence). Losses at the gene ends were 6 bases for V and 2 bases for J; bases not matched to a gene: 8. The CDR3 contains 16 residues. This receptor was obtained from a woman aged 55-69 years in good health and CMV-seronegative. The source material was PBMCs. The genes are TRBV27 and TRBJ2-2, with 8 nucleotides matching TRBD1. CDR3 amino acids: CASSPLTGVNTGELFF. DNA of the CDR3: TGTGCCAGCAGCCCCCTGACAGGGGTTAACACCGGGGAGCTGTTTTTT.